This T cell receptor (beta chain) is from a study of blood T cell repertoires in COVID-19. Study-level background: Both acute and convalescent COVID-19 samples were obtained from the United States, Italy and Spain. Sample material is recorded as cDNA or gDNA derived from T cells, B-cell-depleted T cells, or PBMCs.

Original processing notes: Quantification of nucleated cells was approximated via reference gene primer amplification. Data came from immunoSEQ multiplex PCR; TCRdb stores just in-frame clones and leaves some out. D and trimming were read from the DNA, whereas the V and J calls and clone size are those reported in that table. Of around 250,000 clones listed, about four fifths are singletons. V was trimmed by 4 bases and J by 6 bases, leaving 19 bases between them. This CDR3 region has 14 residues. Germline lookup yields CDR1 SQVTM and CDR2 ANQGSEA. The chain carries TRBV29-1 and TRBJ2-7; no firm D call. The sample consisted of peripheral blood. The clonotype was recovered from a woman in her 40s who had recovered from COVID-19. The DNA of the CDR3 is TGCAGCGTTGTAGGCCTAGAAAATTTTCGCGAGCAGTACTTC. Its protein is CSVVGLENFREQYF.